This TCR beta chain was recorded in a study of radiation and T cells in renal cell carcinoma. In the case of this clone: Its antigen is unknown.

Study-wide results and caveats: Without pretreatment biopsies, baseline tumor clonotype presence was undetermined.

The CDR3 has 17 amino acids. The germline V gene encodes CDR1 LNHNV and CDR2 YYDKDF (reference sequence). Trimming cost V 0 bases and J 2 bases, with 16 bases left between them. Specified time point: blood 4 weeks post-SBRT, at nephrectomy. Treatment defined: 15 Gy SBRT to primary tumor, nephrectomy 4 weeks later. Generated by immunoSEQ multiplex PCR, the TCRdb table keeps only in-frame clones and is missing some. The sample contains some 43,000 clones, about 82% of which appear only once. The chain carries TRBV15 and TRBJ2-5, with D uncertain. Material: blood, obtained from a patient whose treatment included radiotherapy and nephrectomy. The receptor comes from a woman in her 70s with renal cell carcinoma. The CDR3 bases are TGTGCCACCAGCAGAGATGGGGTTTTCTGGGGTCAAGAGACCCAGTACTTC. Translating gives CATSRDGVFWGQETQYF. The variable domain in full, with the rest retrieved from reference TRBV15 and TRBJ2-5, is DAMVIQNPRYQVTQFGKPVTLSCSQTLNHNVMYWYQQKSSQAPKLLFHYYDKDFNNEADTPDNFQSRRPNTSFCFLDIRSPGLGDTAMYLCATSRDGVFWGQETQYFGPGTRLLVL.